This T cell receptor beta chain was found in a study of CD8+ T cells in alopecia areata. Regarding the study as a whole: Scalp sample sequencing also detects resident alphabeta T cells of normal skin.

As to this clone: Its antigen is not known.

This CDR3 contains 15 residues. Unmatched junction bases numbered 1, after V lost 2 bases and J lost 0 bases. CDR1 and CDR2 from the germline V gene are KGHSH and LQKENI. cDNA reverse transcribed from extracted RNA served as the sequencing template. Profiled with immunoSEQ multiplex PCR; TCRdb holds only in-frame clones, not every one. Of about 180,000 clones in the sample, around 64% were seen once. The TCR sequence derives from a human donor with alopecia areata. The sample consisted of CD8+ T cells sorted from blood, taken at week 0. The rearrangement joins TRBV18 to TRBJ2-3, with 8 bases lining up with TRBD2. The DNA of the CDR3 is TGTGCCAGCTCACCAACGGGGGGGAGCACAGATACGCAGTATTTT. Translated: CASSPTGGSTDTQYF.